This TCR beta chain was recorded in a study of radiation and T cells in renal cell carcinoma. The study, taken as a whole, reports: Dominant CDR3 motifs occupied more repertoire in irradiated than control tumors. Sampling covered only approximately 1 g of each tumor.

CDR3 length: 11 amino acids. The ends were cut back, 6 bases at V and 8 bases at J, with 10 bases in the middle. CDR1 and CDR2 from the germline V gene are MNHEY and SVGAGI. Treatment denoted: 15 Gy SBRT to primary tumor, nephrectomy 4 weeks later. Nephrectomy followed 15 Gy stereotactic body radiation by 4 weeks. Assay: immunoSEQ multiplex PCR; the TCRdb copy retains only in-frame clones and omits some. Among over 15,000 clones listed, about 50% were seen once. About this clone: What it binds is unknown.

The starting material was tumor tissue, obtained from a patient whose treatment included radiotherapy and nephrectomy. This sequence originates from a man aged 50 to 60 with renal cell carcinoma. The chain combines TRBV6-5 with TRBJ1-2; D not resolved. The CDR3 region is CASRGIGGYTF. The DNA of the CDR3 is TGTGCCAGCAGGGGAATAGGGGGCTACACCTTC.